This T cell receptor beta chain came from a study of blood T cells in healthy people across ages. Points from the study as a whole: A strong correlation was found between TCR beta diversity and the percentage of naive T cells.

Per sample, no less than 5 micrograms of total RNA were extracted. To note about this clonotype: The antigen is unknown. One junction end disagrees with the germline gene, perhaps due to a read error.

Germline V lookup: CDR1 LNHDA, CDR2 SQIVND (reference sequence). CDR3 size: 16 residues. A second PCR of about 7 to 12 cycles used a sample-barcoded 5' primer and a J-beta primer mix. TCRdb re-called the 5' RACE reads with MiXCR, one entry per CDR3 protein. The sample lists approximately 780,000 distinct CDR3 sequences, under 30% occurring once. These data were also reused for a study on T cells of mothers and their children.

This receptor was obtained from a boy aged 5-17 years in good health. The chain employs TRBV19 and TRBJ1-1; TRBD1 might be the D (5 bases). Sequencing was performed on blood. This chain's CDR3 is CASLLVGKRGHTEVSF. The DNA for the CDR3 is TGTGCCAGCCTCCTGGTGGGAAAGAGGGGCCACACTGAAGTTTCCTTT.